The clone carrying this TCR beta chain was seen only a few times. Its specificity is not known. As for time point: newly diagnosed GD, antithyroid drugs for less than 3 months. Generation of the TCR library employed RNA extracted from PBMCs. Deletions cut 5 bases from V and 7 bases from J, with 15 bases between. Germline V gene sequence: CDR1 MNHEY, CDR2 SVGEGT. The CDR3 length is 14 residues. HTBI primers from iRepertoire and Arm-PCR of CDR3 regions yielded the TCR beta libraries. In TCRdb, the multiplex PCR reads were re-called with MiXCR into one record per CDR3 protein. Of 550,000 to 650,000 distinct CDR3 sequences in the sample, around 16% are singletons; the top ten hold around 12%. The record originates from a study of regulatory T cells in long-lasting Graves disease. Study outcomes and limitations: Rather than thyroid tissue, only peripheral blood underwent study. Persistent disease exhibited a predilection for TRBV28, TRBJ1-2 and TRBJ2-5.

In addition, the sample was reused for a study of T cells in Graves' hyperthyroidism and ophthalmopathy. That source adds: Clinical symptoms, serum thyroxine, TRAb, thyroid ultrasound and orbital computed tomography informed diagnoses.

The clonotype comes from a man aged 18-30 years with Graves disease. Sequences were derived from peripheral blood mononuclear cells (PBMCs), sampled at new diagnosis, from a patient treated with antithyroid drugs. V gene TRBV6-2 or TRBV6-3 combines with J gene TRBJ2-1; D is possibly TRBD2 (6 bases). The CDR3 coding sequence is TGTGCCAGCAGTGACGACACCGGGGGAAATGAGCAGTTCTTC. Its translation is CASSDDTGGNEQFF.